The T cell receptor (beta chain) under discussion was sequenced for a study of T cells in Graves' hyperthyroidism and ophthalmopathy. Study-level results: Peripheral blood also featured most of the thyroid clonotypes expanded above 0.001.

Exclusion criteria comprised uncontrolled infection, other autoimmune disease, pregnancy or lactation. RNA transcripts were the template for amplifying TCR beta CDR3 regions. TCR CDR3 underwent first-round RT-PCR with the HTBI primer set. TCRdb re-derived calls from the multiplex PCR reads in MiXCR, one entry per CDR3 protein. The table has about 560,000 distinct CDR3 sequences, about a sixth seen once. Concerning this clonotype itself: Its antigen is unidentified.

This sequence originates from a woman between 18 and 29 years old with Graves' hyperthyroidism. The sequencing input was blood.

The chain's CDR3 is CASSPSIRETQYF. Written as DNA, the CDR3 is TGCGCCAGCAGTCCGAGTATACGGGAGACCCAGTACTTC. The chain couples TRBV10-1 to TRBJ2-5; D is ambiguous. Germline CDR1 WNHNN, CDR2 SYGVQD (reference sequence). This CDR3 is 13 amino acids long. Trimming removed 5 bases from V and 5 bases from J, with 12 bases in between.